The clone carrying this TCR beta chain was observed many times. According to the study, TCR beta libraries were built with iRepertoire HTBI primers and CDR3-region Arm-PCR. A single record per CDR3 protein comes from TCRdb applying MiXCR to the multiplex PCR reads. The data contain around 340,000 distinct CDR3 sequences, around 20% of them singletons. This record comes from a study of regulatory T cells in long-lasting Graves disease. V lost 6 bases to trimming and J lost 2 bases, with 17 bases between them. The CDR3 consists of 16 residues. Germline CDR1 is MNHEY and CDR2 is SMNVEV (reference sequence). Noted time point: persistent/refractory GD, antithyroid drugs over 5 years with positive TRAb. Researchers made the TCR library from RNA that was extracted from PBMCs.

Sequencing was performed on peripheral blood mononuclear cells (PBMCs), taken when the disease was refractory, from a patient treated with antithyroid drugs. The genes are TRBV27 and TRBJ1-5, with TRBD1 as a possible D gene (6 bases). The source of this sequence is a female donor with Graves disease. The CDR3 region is CASRISLGAGNQPQHF. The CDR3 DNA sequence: TGTGCCAGCAGGATATCGTTGGGGGCAGGCAATCAGCCCCAGCATTTT.